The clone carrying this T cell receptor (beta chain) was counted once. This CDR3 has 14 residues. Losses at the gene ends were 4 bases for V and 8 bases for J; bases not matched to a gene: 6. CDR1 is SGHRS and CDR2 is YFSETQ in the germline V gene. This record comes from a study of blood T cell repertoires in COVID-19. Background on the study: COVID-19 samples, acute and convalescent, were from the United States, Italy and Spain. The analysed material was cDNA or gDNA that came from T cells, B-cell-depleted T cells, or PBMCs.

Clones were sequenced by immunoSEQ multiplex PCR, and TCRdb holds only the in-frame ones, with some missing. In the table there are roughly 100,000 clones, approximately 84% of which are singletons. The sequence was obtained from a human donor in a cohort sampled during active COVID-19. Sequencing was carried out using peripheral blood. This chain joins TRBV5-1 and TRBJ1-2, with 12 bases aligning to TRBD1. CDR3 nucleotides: TGCGCCAGCAGCCGAGGGGACAGGGGGCTCGGCTACACCTTC. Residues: CASSRGDRGLGYTF.